This entry describes one TCR beta chain. What this receptor recognizes is not known. Nothing much larger sits one base from this clone, and base qualities are not available. These data are taken from a study of OX40 agonist ivuxolimab in advanced cancers. Concerning the study at large: Ivuxolimab was a fully human IgG2 agonistic monoclonal antibody targeting the costimulatory receptor OX40 (CD134). Peripheral TCRbeta sequencing aimed to test whether ivuxolimab altered TCR sequence diversity and caused clonal T-cell expansion. Three dose-escalation patients achieved partial responses, one with hepatocellular carcinoma and two with cutaneous melanoma. Patients were allowed to have had prior anti-PD-1, anti-PD-L1 or anti-CTLA-4 therapy, and 40% of the dose-escalation patients had been treated with checkpoint inhibitors. Intravenous ivuxolimab was administered to patients every 2 weeks at six dose levels: 0.01, 0.1, 0.3, 1.5, 3 and 10 mg/kg. In the dose-escalation cohort, 82.7% of patients were male, and the mean age was 60 years with a range of 23 to 79. The paper covers the monotherapy dose-escalation part of the phase I ivuxolimab trial, which included N of about 50 patients. Of the 52 patients in dose escalation, 19 had hepatocellular carcinoma, around 15 had melanoma, 9 had renal cell carcinoma and 9 had head and neck cancer.

The CDR3 has 13 amino acids, counting the end cysteine and phenylalanine. Just CDR3 DNA is preserved here, 39 bases in frame from base 1. Reading the germline V gene gives CDR1 SGHTA and CDR2 FQGNSA. The germline ends are 8 bases apart after V is trimmed by 1 base and J by 4 bases. The trial excluded patients who had a history of autoimmune disease or who were on systemic immunosuppression. In every dose cohort, peripheral blood was drawn for TCR sequencing at baseline, cycle 4 day 1, and cycle 7 day 1. Samples came from an open-label, multicenter, first-in-human phase I dose-escalation trial of ivuxolimab. Adults with locally advanced or metastatic head and neck squamous cell, hepatocellular, melanoma or renal cell carcinoma were enrolled in the trial. Before TCR sequencing, CD4+ and CD8+ T cells were separately sorted from peripheral blood. The investigation overall reported the following: Antigen specificity was not determined for the clonally expanded peripheral T cells. After ivuxolimab, more expanded clones were found on average in CD8+ T cells than in CD4+ T cells. Low levels of normalized T-cell clonal expansion were also seen in some patients who did not respond. At doses of 0.1 to 3.0 mg/kg, clonal expansion of both CD4+ and CD8+ T cells in blood was seen between baseline and week 6. Partial responders in the 0.1-3.0 mg/kg groups had among the lowest normalized peripheral clonal expansion, especially among CD8+ T cells.

To sequence the TCRbeta CDR3 region, genomic DNA was isolated from the sorted cells. The immunoSEQ Assay was used to sequence the TCRbeta CDR3 regions. The table comes from immuneACCESS by way of TCRdb, which keeps in-frame sequences with V and J called. Part of the clones is missing from these tables; in studies checked, under half for an unresolved V gene and the rest for unknown reasons. Recorded for this sample are 68,000 or so clones; more than 75% of them occurred a single time. The ten largest clones add up to over 2% of the sample. The V and J segments used are TRBV7-2 and TRBJ2-7; the D gene is unclear. The sequence was obtained from an adult with an advanced solid tumor such as melanoma, head and neck, liver or kidney cancer. Material: CD4+ or CD8+ T cells sorted from blood, obtained in a trial of the OX40 agonist ivuxolimab. The base sequence is TGTGCCAGCAGCTTAGAGAGTGGTTACGAGCAGTACTTC. This translates into CASSLESGYEQYF.